The present TCR beta chain was sequenced within a study of T cell changes during pregnancy in multiple sclerosis. This CDR3 is 16 amino acids long. Some clones are missing from TCRdb's copy, which holds only in-frame ones; the method was immunoSEQ multiplex PCR. The sample has about 52,000 clones; roughly nine tenths are singletons. The sample in question was CD4+ T cells from peripheral blood mononuclear cells, obtained before pregnancy. The rearrangement joins TRBV21-1 to TRBJ2-3; the table's D call, TRBD2, was not checked against the DNA. TRBV21-1 is designated a pseudogene. This sequence originates from a female donor with multiple sclerosis, enrolled in a pregnancy study. The CDR3 DNA sequence: TGTGCCAGCAGCAAATATGAGCGGGACCGCACAGATACGCAGTATTTT. Translation gives CASSKYERDRTDTQYF.